This TCR beta chain originates from a study of early T cells in non-severe SARS-CoV-2 infection. Study-wide context: The input, bulk RNA from unsorted whole blood, was sequenced, and chains were unpaired.

This clonotype was picked up many times. Per germline, CDR1 SGHAT and CDR2 FQNNGV. With V trimmed by 4 bases and J by 2 bases, 9 bases remained unmatched. The CDR3 length is 17 residues. Individual cDNA molecules each received unique molecular identifiers attached to them. TCRdb processed the 5' RACE reads anew with MiXCR; each CDR3 protein has one entry. The sample holds roughly 48,000 distinct CDR3 sequences, 4.5% to 7% seen once. The V call is TRBV11-2, the J call TRBJ2-3; 10 positions match TRBD2. This clonotype was sampled from an adult who was a healthcare worker with PCR-confirmed SARS-CoV-2 infection or an uninfected control (not recorded which). The sequenced sample was whole blood. CDR3 in DNA: TGTGCCAGCAGCTCGATACCGGGACTAGCGATCACAGATACGCAGTATTTT. It translates to CASSSIPGLAITDTQYF.